Listed below are T cell receptor beta chains from one sample, sequenced in a study of T cell responses to AZD1222 COVID-19 vaccine. Assay used: immunoSEQ multiplex PCR; TCRdb lists only in-frame clones, some missing. In the table there are 100,000 to 150,000 clones, just over 85% of which are singletons. The sample consisted of peripheral blood, taken on day 0 of AZD1222 vaccination. These receptor sequences come from an adult in good health. Each CDR3 is given with its conserved first and last residue. The order of the fields is J gene, clone size, D gene, V gene, CDR3 DNA, CDR3 protein. D genes are given only for firm matches. Where a row states a size, it is once, few, many or the class of an expanded clone; other rows omit it.

j_call: TRBJ1-1; clone_size: -; d_call: -; v_call: TRBV6-5; cdr3_nt: TGTGCCAGCAGTTACAGAGGGAGGACTGAAGCTTTCTTT; cdr3_aa: CASSYRGRTEAFF
j_call: TRBJ1-1; clone_size: -; d_call: TRBD1; v_call: TRBV5-1; cdr3_nt: TGCGCCAGCAGTCAGGACAGGGGGCGCGAAGCTTTCTTT; cdr3_aa: CASSQDRGREAFF
j_call: TRBJ2-3; clone_size: once; d_call: -; v_call: TRBV29-1; cdr3_nt: TGCAGCGCGGTACAGGGAGCCACAGATACGCAGTATTTT; cdr3_aa: CSAVQGATDTQYF
j_call: TRBJ2-7; clone_size: -; d_call: -; v_call: TRBV5-1; cdr3_nt: TGCGCCAGCAGTCCGGGGGGCTCCACCCCAAACTACGAGCAGTACTTC; cdr3_aa: CASSPGGSTPNYEQYF
j_call: TRBJ1-1; clone_size: -; d_call: -; v_call: TRBV14; cdr3_nt: TGTGCCAGCAGCCACAAAGGGGGTACTGAAGCTTTCTTT; cdr3_aa: CASSHKGGTEAFF
j_call: TRBJ2-7; clone_size: -; d_call: -; v_call: TRBV9; cdr3_nt: TGTGCCAGCAGCCCGATGGGGGGCTCCTACGAGCAGTACTTC; cdr3_aa: CASSPMGGSYEQYF
j_call: TRBJ2-7; clone_size: -; d_call: -; v_call: TRBV5-4; cdr3_nt: TGTGCCAGCAGTCCGGGGCAGTCCGAGCAGTACTTC; cdr3_aa: CASSPGQSEQYF
j_call: TRBJ2-2; clone_size: -; d_call: -; v_call: TRBV15; cdr3_nt: TGTGCCGCCAGCAGAGCAGGATGGGTGGCAGAGAACACCGGGGAGCTGTTTTTT; cdr3_aa: CAASRAGWVAENTGELFF
j_call: TRBJ1-4; clone_size: -; d_call: -; v_call: TRBV4-3; cdr3_nt: TGCGCCAGCAGCCAAGGGTCCAAGCCAACAACTAATGAAAAACTGTTTTTT; cdr3_aa: CASSQGSKPTTNEKLFF
j_call: TRBJ1-4; clone_size: -; d_call: -; v_call: TRBV7-9; cdr3_nt: TGTGCCAGCAGCGTATACGGGGGCAATGAAAAACTGTTTTTT; cdr3_aa: CASSVYGGNEKLFF
j_call: TRBJ1-1; clone_size: -; d_call: -; v_call: TRBV29-1; cdr3_nt: TGCAGCGGAGGGGGGACTGAAGCTTTCTTT; cdr3_aa: CSGGGTEAFF
j_call: TRBJ1-1; clone_size: -; d_call: -; v_call: TRBV9; cdr3_nt: TGTGCCAGCAGCGTAGCTGAGGTGAGGCAGGGCACTGAAGCTTTCTTT; cdr3_aa: CASSVAEVRQGTEAFF
j_call: TRBJ1-2; clone_size: once; d_call: -; v_call: TRBV29-1; cdr3_nt: TGCAGCGTTGACGAACAGTTCTATGGCTACACCTTC; cdr3_aa: CSVDEQFYGYTF
j_call: TRBJ2-3; clone_size: -; d_call: TRBD2; v_call: TRBV5-4; cdr3_nt: TGTGCCAGCAGGTCCAGACTAGCGGGGGCCTCAGATACGCAGTATTTT; cdr3_aa: CASRSRLAGASDTQYF
j_call: TRBJ2-3; clone_size: -; d_call: TRBD1; v_call: TRBV18; cdr3_nt: TGTGCCAGCTCACCACTGGTGACAGGGGTAGATACGCAGTATTTT; cdr3_aa: CASSPLVTGVDTQYF
j_call: TRBJ1-3; clone_size: -; d_call: -; v_call: TRBV9; cdr3_nt: TGTGCCAGCAGCGTAGGGGGAGGCTCTGGAAACACCATATATTTT; cdr3_aa: CASSVGGGSGNTIYF
j_call: TRBJ2-7; clone_size: once; d_call: TRBD1; v_call: TRBV5-5; cdr3_nt: TGTGCCAGCAGCCTGGGACAGGACTACGAGCAGTACTTC; cdr3_aa: CASSLGQDYEQYF
j_call: TRBJ2-7; clone_size: -; d_call: -; v_call: TRBV28; cdr3_nt: TGTGCCAGCAGTTCTGGACGCGAGCAGTACTTC; cdr3_aa: CASSSGREQYF
j_call: TRBJ1-5; clone_size: many; d_call: -; v_call: TRBV15; cdr3_nt: TGTGCCACCAGCAGAGAACAAAGACAGCCCCAGCATTTT; cdr3_aa: CATSREQRQPQHF
j_call: TRBJ2-7; clone_size: -; d_call: TRBD1; v_call: TRBV6-5; cdr3_nt: TGTGCCAGCAGTTACAAGAGGACAGGGCTATACGAGCAGTACTTC; cdr3_aa: CASSYKRTGLYEQYF
j_call: TRBJ1-5; clone_size: few; d_call: -; v_call: TRBV5-4; cdr3_nt: TGTGCCAGCAGCTTCGGGCCGGATAGCAATCAGCCCCAGCATTTT; cdr3_aa: CASSFGPDSNQPQHF
j_call: TRBJ1-3; clone_size: -; d_call: TRBD1; v_call: TRBV6-5; cdr3_nt: TGTGCCAGCAGGAGACAGGGGTCTGGAAACACCATATATTTT; cdr3_aa: CASRRQGSGNTIYF
j_call: TRBJ1-1; clone_size: -; d_call: TRBD1; v_call: TRBV4-2; cdr3_nt: TGTGCCAGCAGCCGAGAACAGGGGGCCCACACTGAAGCTTTCTTT; cdr3_aa: CASSREQGAHTEAFF
j_call: TRBJ2-3; clone_size: -; d_call: TRBD2; v_call: TRBV5-6; cdr3_nt: TGTGCCAGCAGGTCGGCGGGGGATTCAGATACGCAGTATTTT; cdr3_aa: CASRSAGDSDTQYF
j_call: TRBJ1-1; clone_size: -; d_call: -; v_call: TRBV5-5; cdr3_nt: TGTGCCAGCAGCAATAAGGAGGCTTTCTTT; cdr3_aa: CASSNKEAFF
j_call: TRBJ1-2; clone_size: -; d_call: -; v_call: TRBV3-1/TRBV3-2; cdr3_nt: TGTGCCAGCAGCTCTAGACAGACTATCTATGGCTACACCTTC; cdr3_aa: CASSSRQTIYGYTF
j_call: TRBJ1-5; clone_size: -; d_call: -; v_call: TRBV7-2; cdr3_nt: TGTGCCAGCAGCTTCCGGTGGGATCAGCCCCAGCATTTT; cdr3_aa: CASSFRWDQPQHF
j_call: TRBJ1-2; clone_size: -; d_call: -; v_call: TRBV29-1; cdr3_nt: TGCAGCGTTGAAGAGGGGACGGATGGCTACACCTTC; cdr3_aa: CSVEEGTDGYTF
j_call: TRBJ1-5; clone_size: few; d_call: -; v_call: TRBV4-1; cdr3_nt: TGCGCCAGCAGCCGGTCGGCAGGCACGGGAGATCAGCCCCAGCATTTT; cdr3_aa: CASSRSAGTGDQPQHF
j_call: TRBJ1-1; clone_size: once; d_call: -; v_call: TRBV6-6; cdr3_nt: TGTGCCAGCAGCCCAGGCGGGAACAGGAACACTGAAGCTTTCTTT; cdr3_aa: CASSPGGNRNTEAFF
j_call: TRBJ2-3; clone_size: -; d_call: -; v_call: TRBV4-2; cdr3_nt: TGTGCCAGCAGCCAAGATCTGGATACGCAGTATTTT; cdr3_aa: CASSQDLDTQYF
j_call: TRBJ2-2; clone_size: -; d_call: -; v_call: TRBV4-3; cdr3_nt: TGCGCCAGCAGCCAAGATCAAGGGTTAGGGGAGCTGTTTTTT; cdr3_aa: CASSQDQGLGELFF
j_call: TRBJ2-5; clone_size: -; d_call: -; v_call: TRBV6-6; cdr3_nt: TGTGCCAGCAGTGTGCGGGGCGGCCCAGAGACCCAGTACTTC; cdr3_aa: CASSVRGGPETQYF
j_call: TRBJ1-5; clone_size: once; d_call: -; v_call: TRBV7-9; cdr3_nt: TGTGCCAGCAGCCCGGGACCGAACAATCAGCCCCAGCATTTT; cdr3_aa: CASSPGPNNQPQHF
j_call: TRBJ1-1; clone_size: -; d_call: -; v_call: TRBV7-9; cdr3_nt: TGTGCCAGCAGCTTCATAGGTGAGGCTGAAGCTTTCTTT; cdr3_aa: CASSFIGEAEAFF
j_call: TRBJ2-7; clone_size: -; d_call: -; v_call: TRBV6-5; cdr3_nt: TGTGCCAGCAGTTACAGGGGGAGGGGCTACGAGCAGTACTTC; cdr3_aa: CASSYRGRGYEQYF
j_call: TRBJ2-1; clone_size: -; d_call: -; v_call: TRBV14; cdr3_nt: TGTGCCAGCAGCCGGGACTTTTACAATGAGCAGTTCTTC; cdr3_aa: CASSRDFYNEQFF